The 27 T cell receptor beta chains reported below all come from one sample, sequenced in a study of CD8 T cells in Susac syndrome. Reverse transcription of about 0.45 to 1 ug RNA was carried out with random hexamers. One entry per CDR3 protein results from TCRdb running MiXCR on the immunoSEQ multiplex PCR reads. Of about 140,000 distinct CDR3 sequences in the sample, 94% are singletons; the top ten hold approximately 0.25%. The sequenced sample was CD8+ T cells from PBMCs. Receptors were obtained from a human donor in good health.

The V call is TRBV28, the J call TRBJ2-7, with D unclear. V was pared by 3 bases and J by 0 bases, with 9 bases between. Germline assignment: CDR1 MDHEN and CDR2 SYDVKM. The CDR3 totals 14 residues. The CDR3 protein is CASSLSVLSYEQYF. The CDR3 DNA follows: TGTGCCAGCAGTTTGTCGGTCCTCTCCTACGAGCAGTACTTC.

The chain employs TRBV27 and TRBJ1-3; D remains ambiguous. The V and J ends lost 5 bases and 1 base respectively, with 12 bases between them. Germline V lookup: CDR1 MNHEY, CDR2 SMNVEV (reference sequence). This CDR3 is 15 amino acids long. CDR3 sequence: CASSAAGVSGNTIYF. In nucleotides, the CDR3 is TGTGCCAGCAGTGCCGCCGGAGTTTCTGGAAACACCATATATTTT.

The chain carries TRBV27 and TRBJ1-5; D might be TRBD1 (5 bases). Germline-derived CDR1 and CDR2 are MNHEY and SMNVEV (reference sequence). The CDR3 runs 13 residues. The V end lost 6 bases, the J end lost 5 bases, and 11 bases lay between the germline ends. The CDR3 coding sequence is TGTGCCAGCAGGATGGGGGGAGATCAGCCCCAGCATTTT. This sequence encodes CASRMGGDQPQHF.

The V and J genes are TRBV20-1 and TRBJ2-7, with D possibly TRBD2 on 5 matching bases. V dropped 3 bases and J dropped 2 bases, with 8 bases sitting between them. The CDR3 runs to 12 residues. CDR1 DFQATT and CDR2 SNEGSKA come from the germline V gene (reference sequence). CDR3 nucleotides: TGCAGTGCTAGCCTCGGGACCTACGAGCAGTACTTC. This encodes CSASLGTYEQYF.

This clonotype was counted a single time. V and J are TRBV20-1 and TRBJ2-3; the match to TRBD2 covers 7 bases. With 6 bases clipped from V and 0 bases from J, the junction kept 15 bases outside the gene matches. The CDR3 spans 17 residues. CDR1 is DFQATT, CDR2 SNEGSKA, per germline (reference sequence). Written as DNA, the CDR3 is TGCAGTGCCGCCGACCCGGGACTAAGAACTAGCACAGATACGCAGTATTTT. This encodes CSAADPGLRTSTDTQYF.

In DNA, the CDR3 is TGTGCCTGGAGTGTAGGGGGGAACTACTACGAGCAGTACTTC. It encodes CAWSVGGNYYEQYF. The J gene is TRBJ2-7, the V gene TRBV30; D possibly matches TRBD1 or TRBD2 (6 bases each). Germline V gives CDR1 GTSNPN, CDR2 SVGIG (reference sequence). Trimming pared 0 bases from V and 3 bases from J, leaving 12 bases between. The CDR3 length is 14 residues.

The chain carries TRBV27 and TRBJ2-5, with TRBD2 as a possible D gene (6 bases). The germline CDR1 and CDR2 sequences are MNHEY and SMNVEV (reference sequence). This CDR3 is built from 14 residues. V dropped 1 base and J dropped 5 bases, with 11 bases sitting between them. The CDR3 DNA follows: TGTGCCAGCAGTTTATTTCCCGGAGGGGAGACCCAGTACTTC. This translates into CASSLFPGGETQYF.

V usage is TRBV4-2 and J usage is TRBJ1-2; no clear D. In germline, CDR1 is LGHNA, CDR2 YNFKEQ. V was pared by 0 bases and J by 1 base, with 3 bases between. The length of the CDR3 is 13 residues. Here the CDR3 DNA reads TGTGCCAGCAGCCAAGACAGTAACTATGGCTACACCTTC. Its translation: CASSQDSNYGYTF.

The J gene is TRBJ2-2, the V gene TRBV29-1, with D perhaps TRBD2 (5 bases). Germline V gene lookup returns CDR1 SQVTM and CDR2 ANQGSEA. Trimming stripped 0 bases from V and 7 bases from J, with 24 bases between. The CDR3 loop spans 18 amino acids. CDR3 loop: CSVEDPRRRAYGIGELFF. CDR3 sequence (DNA): TGCAGCGTTGAAGATCCTCGGCGAAGGGCTTACGGGATCGGGGAGCTGTTTTTT.

The chain carries TRBV4-3 and TRBJ2-7; no clear D. Trimming removed 0 bases from V and 0 bases from J, with 9 bases in between. Germline V gene lookup returns CDR1 LGHNA and CDR2 YSLEER. The CDR3 spans 15 residues. DNA of the CDR3: TGCGCCAGCAGCCAAGAAACAAGGAGCTCCTACGAGCAGTACTTC. This sequence encodes CASSQETRSSYEQYF.

V is TRBV15 and J is TRBJ1-5; weak D call: TRBD1 (5 bases). The CDR3 is made up of 20 amino acids. Germline lookup yields CDR1 LNHNV and CDR2 YYDKDF (reference sequence). Trimming removed 2 bases from V and 0 bases from J, with 23 bases in between. The CDR3 sequence: CATSRPPGREGYNSNQPQHF. CDR3 bases: TGTGCCACCAGCAGACCTCCGGGCAGGGAGGGTTACAATAGCAATCAGCCCCAGCATTTT.

V gene TRBV7-6 combines with J gene TRBJ2-1; no reliable D call. The V end lost 4 bases, the J end lost 0 bases, and 7 bases lay between the germline ends. The CDR3 runs 14 residues. Germline V gene data show CDR1 as SGHVS and CDR2 as FNYEAQ. CDR3 region: CASSSLSSYNEQFF. The CDR3 DNA sequence: TGTGCCAGCAGCTCCCTCAGCTCCTACAATGAGCAGTTCTTC.

The genes are TRBV3-1 and TRBJ1-2; D gene unclear. There are 13 residues in the CDR3. V lost 5 bases to trimming and J lost 5 bases, with 12 bases between them. Germline CDR1 reads LGHDT; CDR2 reads YNNKEL (reference sequence). CDR3 amino acids: CASSDDNSYGYTF. The CDR3 nucleotides are TGTGCCAGCAGCGACGATAACTCATATGGCTACACCTTC.

CDR3 amino acids: CATSLRSGPYNEQFF. The CDR3 nucleotides are TGTGCCACGAGCCTTCGGAGCGGACCCTACAATGAGCAGTTCTTC. J is TRBJ2-1 and V is TRBV15; TRBD2 is a possible D gene (5 bases). The CDR3 extends over 15 amino acids. Trimming pared 9 bases from V and 2 bases from J, leaving 17 bases between. Germline V CDR1 and CDR2: LNHNV, YYDKDF (reference sequence).

The chain is built from TRBV27 and TRBJ2-1, with 7 nucleotides matching TRBD1. The CDR3 is made up of 15 amino acids. Germline loops: CDR1 MNHEY, CDR2 SMNVEV (reference sequence). The trim removed 0 bases at V and 10 bases at J, leaving 9 bases unmatched. CDR3 nucleotides: TGTGCCAGCAGTTTATCCCCCGACAGGGTGAACGAGCAGTTCTTC. Translating it yields CASSLSPDRVNEQFF.

The V gene is TRBV9, the J gene TRBJ2-1; 10 bases match TRBD1. Trimming cost V 4 bases and J 10 bases; bases outside gene matches: 11. This CDR3 is 15 amino acids long. In germline, CDR1 is SGDLS, CDR2 YYNGEE. CDR3 bases: TGTGCCAGCAGCCTAGGACAGGGGGTGGTAGAAGAGCAGTTCTTC. Protein sequence: CASSLGQGVVEEQFF.

This sequence joins TRBV20-1 and TRBJ1-1; D is undetermined. V lost 0 bases to trimming and J lost 5 bases, with 10 bases between them. From germline, CDR1 is DFQATT and CDR2 SNEGSKA (reference sequence). This CDR3 has 13 amino acids. DNA of the CDR3: TGCAGTGCTAGAGATTCAAGGGTGACTGAAGCTTTCTTT. It specifies CSARDSRVTEAFF.

This chain joins TRBV19 and TRBJ1-2, with D unresolved. V was trimmed by 7 bases and J by 2 bases, leaving 11 bases between them. The CDR3 has 13 amino acids. Per germline, CDR1 LNHDA and CDR2 SQIVND (reference sequence). The CDR3 DNA reads TGTGCCAGTAACGACGGGCAAAACTATGGCTACACCTTC. Translating it yields CASNDGQNYGYTF.

The V and J genes are TRBV15 and TRBJ2-7; no firm D call. This CDR3 has 14 amino acids. Germline CDR1 is LNHNV and CDR2 is YYDKDF (reference sequence). V shed 1 base and J shed 3 bases, with 10 bases lying between them. This chain's CDR3 is CATSRARRDYEQYF. The CDR3 coding sequence is TGTGCCACCAGCAGAGCCCGAAGGGACTACGAGCAGTACTTC. The whole variable domain, filled in from reference TRBV15 and TRBJ2-7, reads DAMVIQNPRYQVTQFGKPVTLSCSQTLNHNVMYWYQQKSSQAPKLLFHYYDKDFNNEADTPDNFQSRRPNTSFCFLDIRSPGLGDTAMYLCATSRARRDYEQYFGPGTRLTVT.

V is TRBV7-8 and J is TRBJ2-7; D uncertain. Germline-derived CDR1 and CDR2 are SGHVS and FQNEAQ. The CDR3 sequence is 15 residues long. V lost 1 base to trimming and J lost 9 bases, with 19 bases between them. CDR3 in amino acids: CASSLVGQIAFGQYF. DNA of the CDR3: TGTGCCAGCAGCTTAGTCGGGCAGATCGCTTTCGGGCAGTACTTC.

This clonotype was counted only a few times. This chain connects TRBV29-1 to TRBJ2-7; D is unclear. Germline loops: CDR1 SQVTM, CDR2 ANQGSEA. V was cut by 2 bases and J by 0 bases, with 8 bases left in between. The CDR3 is made up of 13 amino acids. The CDR3, as DNA: TGCAGCGTTGAACGCAAGAACTCCTACGAGCAGTACTTC. Protein: CSVERKNSYEQYF.

V gene TRBV19 combines with J gene TRBJ1-2, with D hard to call. The length of the CDR3 is 10 residues. V dropped 6 bases and J dropped 8 bases, with 7 bases sitting between them. CDR1 and CDR2 from the germline V gene are LNHDA and SQIVND (reference sequence). The CDR3 DNA sequence: TGTGCCAGTAGCGCAGCGGGCTACACCTTC. It translates to CASSAAGYTF.

In nucleotides, the CDR3 is TGCGCCAGCAGTGTAGCGGGAGGGCCGACAGAGACCCAGTACTTC. Translation: CASSVAGGPTETQYF. The chain has TRBV4-1 and TRBJ2-5, with 11 bases aligning to TRBD2. The CDR3 sequence is 15 residues long. Germline CDR1 reads MGHRA; CDR2 reads YSYEKL. Trimming took 6 bases from V and 4 from J; bases not matched to a gene: 7.

This chain uses TRBV4-2 with TRBJ1-1, with 7 bases lining up with TRBD1. The CDR3 length is 15 residues. The germline V gene has CDR1 LGHNA and CDR2 YNFKEQ. Unmatched junction bases numbered 9, after V lost 3 bases and J lost 5 bases. In DNA, the CDR3 is TGTGCCAGCAGCCACGGACAGGAGGGGAGTACTGAAGCTTTCTTT. Protein sequence: CASSHGQEGSTEAFF.

Here the CDR3 reads CASSPGTFEETQYF. DNA of the CDR3: TGTGCCAGCTCACCTGGGACATTTGAAGAGACCCAGTACTTC. The genes are TRBV18 and TRBJ2-5, with D perhaps matching TRBD1 (6 bases). Germline lookup yields CDR1 KGHSH and CDR2 LQKENI. The CDR3 has 14 residues. V lost 3 bases and J 3 bases, leaving 11 bases between the germline ends.

The chain carries TRBV29-1 and TRBJ2-1; 13 bases line up with TRBD2. V gave up 3 bases and J gave up 7 bases; unmatched junction bases: 6. The CDR3 length is 15 residues. Germline CDR1 and CDR2: SQVTM and ANQGSEA. The CDR3 is CSVEIGLAGVNEQFF. CDR3 nucleotide sequence: TGCAGCGTTGAGATCGGACTAGCGGGAGTGAATGAGCAGTTCTTC.

V and J are TRBV4-2 and TRBJ1-1; D gene uncertain. CDR1 and CDR2 (germline): LGHNA, YNFKEQ. The CDR3 is made up of 11 amino acids. V was pared by 1 base and J by 10 bases, with 7 bases between. CDR3 region: CASSQGRGAFF. In nucleotides, the CDR3 is TGTGCCAGCAGCCAAGGGAGAGGAGCTTTCTTT.